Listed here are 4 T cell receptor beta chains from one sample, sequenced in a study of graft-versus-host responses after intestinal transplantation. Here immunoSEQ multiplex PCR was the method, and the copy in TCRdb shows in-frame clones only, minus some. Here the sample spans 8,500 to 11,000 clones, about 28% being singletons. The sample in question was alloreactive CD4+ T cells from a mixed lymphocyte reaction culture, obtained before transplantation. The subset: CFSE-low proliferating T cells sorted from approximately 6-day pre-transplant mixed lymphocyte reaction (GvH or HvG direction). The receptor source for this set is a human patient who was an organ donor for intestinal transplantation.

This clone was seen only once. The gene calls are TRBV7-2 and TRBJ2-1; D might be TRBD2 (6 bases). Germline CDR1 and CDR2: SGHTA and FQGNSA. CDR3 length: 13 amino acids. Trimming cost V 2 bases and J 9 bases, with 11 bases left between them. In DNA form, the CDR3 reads TGTGCCAGCAGCTTACGGGGAGGAGGTGAGCAGTTCTTC. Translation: CASSLRGGGEQFF.

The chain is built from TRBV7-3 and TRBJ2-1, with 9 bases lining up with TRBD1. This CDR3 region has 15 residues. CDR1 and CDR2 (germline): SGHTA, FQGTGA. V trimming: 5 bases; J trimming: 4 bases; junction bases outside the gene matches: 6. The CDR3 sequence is CASSQGQGNYNEQFF. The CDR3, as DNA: TGTGCCAGCAGCCAGGGACAGGGTAATTACAATGAGCAGTTCTTC.

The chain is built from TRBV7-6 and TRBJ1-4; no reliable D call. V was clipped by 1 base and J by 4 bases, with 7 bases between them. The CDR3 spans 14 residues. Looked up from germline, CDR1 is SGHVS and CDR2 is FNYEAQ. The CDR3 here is CASSLGPINEKLFF. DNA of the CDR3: TGTGCCAGCAGCTTAGGGCCGATTAATGAAAAACTGTTTTTT.

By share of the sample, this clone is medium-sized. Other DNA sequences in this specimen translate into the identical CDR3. CDR3 sequence (DNA): TGTGCCAGCAGTGAAAAAATCTCGCGGGACACTGAAGCTTTCTTT. Translating it yields CASSEKISRDTEAFF. The chain employs TRBV6-1 and TRBJ1-1; D unclear. Germline-derived CDR1 and CDR2 are MNHNS and SASEGT. This CDR3 contains 15 residues. Trimming took off 2 bases at V and 3 bases at J, with 13 bases between the two ends.